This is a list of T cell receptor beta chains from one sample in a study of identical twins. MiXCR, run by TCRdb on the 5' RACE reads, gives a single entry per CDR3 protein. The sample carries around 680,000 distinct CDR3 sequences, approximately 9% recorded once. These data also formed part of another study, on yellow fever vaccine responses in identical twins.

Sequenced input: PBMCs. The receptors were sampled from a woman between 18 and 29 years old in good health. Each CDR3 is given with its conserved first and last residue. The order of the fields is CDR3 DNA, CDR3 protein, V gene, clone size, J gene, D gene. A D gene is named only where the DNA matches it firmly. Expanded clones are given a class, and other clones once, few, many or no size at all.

TGTGCCAGCAGCGGGGGGCGTTCCGGGACAGGGGTTTGGAATGAGCAGTTCTTC,CASSGGRSGTGVWNEQFF,TRBV21-1,NA,TRBJ2-1,NA
TGTGCCAGCAACCAGCGACCCCGCGGCACAGATACGCAGTATTTT,CASNQRPRGTDTQYF,TRBV6-1,NA,TRBJ2-3,NA
TGCGCCAGCAGCCCCCGGCATGGACTAGCGATCACCGGGGAGCTGTTTTTT,CASSPRHGLAITGELFF,TRBV4-3,many,TRBJ2-2,TRBD2
TGTGCCAGCAGCTTACAACTAGCGGGTCACAATGAGCAGTTCTTC,CASSLQLAGHNEQFF,TRBV7-9,few,TRBJ2-1,TRBD2
TGTGCCAGCTCATCTACCGGGACAGGGATCGAAAAACTGTTTTTT,CASSSTGTGIEKLFF,TRBV18,NA,TRBJ1-4,TRBD1
TGTGCCAGCAGTTTAGGGGCTTTGGACGAAAAACTGTTTTTT,CASSLGALDEKLFF,TRBV12-3/TRBV12-4,many,TRBJ1-4,NA
TGTGCCAGCAGCTTCCGACAGGGGATAATATACGAGCAGTACTTC,CASSFRQGIIYEQYF,TRBV9,many,TRBJ2-7,TRBD1
TGTGCCAGCAGTTTAAGGCTAGCGGGGGGGCCTGCAGATACGCAGTATTTT,CASSLRLAGGPADTQYF,TRBV12-3/TRBV12-4,many,TRBJ2-3,TRBD2
TGCAGTGCTCCGGGACAGGGGGCAGATACGCAGTATTTT,CSAPGQGADTQYF,TRBV20-1,NA,TRBJ2-3,TRBD1
TGTGCCAGCAGCTTATCGGGGGCAGGATACACAGATACGCAGTATTTT,CASSLSGAGYTDTQYF,TRBV7-9,few,TRBJ2-3,NA
TGTGCCAGCAGTGAATATGGGACAGGGCCTTACAATGAGCAGTTCTTC,CASSEYGTGPYNEQFF,TRBV25-1,NA,TRBJ2-1,TRBD1